This T cell receptor (beta chain) is drawn from a study of blood T cell repertoires in COVID-19. For the study at large: Material from acute and convalescent COVID-19 was sourced from the United States, Italy and Spain.

CDR1 and CDR2 (germline): MNHEY, SMNVEV (reference sequence). Trimming stripped 6 bases from V and 1 base from J, with 18 bases between. The CDR3 contains 16 residues. This table comes from immunoSEQ multiplex PCR, and its TCRdb copy is limited to in-frame clones, with some not included. The repertoire includes some 300,000 clones, less than 90% of them detected once, and around 13% sits in the top ten. The sequenced sample was peripheral blood. This chain uses TRBV27 with TRBJ1-2; possible D gene TRBD1, 6 bases. The source of this sequence is a woman aged 70 to 79 with COVID-19, enrolled during active disease. In DNA, the CDR3 is TGTGCCAGCAGATCTCGGACAGAGAGAGTTAACTATGGCTACACCTTC. This encodes CASRSRTERVNYGYTF.